This T cell receptor (beta chain) was profiled in a study of T cell responses to AZD1222 COVID-19 vaccine. The data were produced by immunoSEQ multiplex PCR, yet TCRdb's version contains in-frame clones alone and is incomplete. Of about 88,000 clones listed, 91% were seen once; the top ten hold around 5.2%. As concerns this clone: Its antigen is undetermined.

The germline gives CDR1 LGHDT, CDR2 YNNKEL (reference sequence). Deletions cut 1 base from V and 0 bases from J, with 21 bases between. There are 19 residues in the CDR3. Findings of the study overall: Spike-specific TCR depth and breadth grew after two AZD1222 doses.

Sequences were derived from peripheral blood, sampled on day 0 of MenACWY control vaccination. This TCR was sampled from an adult in good health. The chain employs TRBV3-1 (or the pseudogene TRBV3-2) and TRBJ2-5; D possibly corresponds to TRBD1 (5 bases). The CDR3 coding sequence is TGTGCCAGCAGCCAAGGCATAGGGCAGAGCCTAGGGGACCAAGAGACCCAGTACTTC. This gives the protein CASSQGIGQSLGDQETQYF.